This T cell receptor (beta chain) was recorded in a study of T-cell memory formation after mild COVID-19. The wider study: Largely, TCR clusters stayed within a single donor.

Sample barcodes and UMIs were carried by the TCR alpha and TCR beta cDNA libraries that 5'RACE generated with constant-segment primers. A single record per CDR3 protein comes from TCRdb applying MiXCR to the 5' RACE reads. Among 250,000 to 350,000 distinct CDR3 sequences listed, 15% were seen once. There are many counts of this clonotype. V lost 7 bases to trimming and J lost 2 bases; unmatched junction nucleotides: 10. CDR1 is LGHNT, CDR2 FRNRAP, per germline. CDR3 size: 16 residues. Sequenced material: PBMCs or a T cell subset sorted from them (not recorded which). This clonotype originated in a man between 18 and 35 years old who had mild COVID-19 (a few samples of this study predate the infection). Cell type and time point are not known. J is TRBJ2-1 and V is TRBV12-5; 8 bases are shared with TRBD1. CDR3 residues: CASAKTGQATYNEQFF. The CDR3 bases are TGTGCTAGTGCCAAGACGGGACAGGCAACCTACAATGAGCAGTTCTTC.